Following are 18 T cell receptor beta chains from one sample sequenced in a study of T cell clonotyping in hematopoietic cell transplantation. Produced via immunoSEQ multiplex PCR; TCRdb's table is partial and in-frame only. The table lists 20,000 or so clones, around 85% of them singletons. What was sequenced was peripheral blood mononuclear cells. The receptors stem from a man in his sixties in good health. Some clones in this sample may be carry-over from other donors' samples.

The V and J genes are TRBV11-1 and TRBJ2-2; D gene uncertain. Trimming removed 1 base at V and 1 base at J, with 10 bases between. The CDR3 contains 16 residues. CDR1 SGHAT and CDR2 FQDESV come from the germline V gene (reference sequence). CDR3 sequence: CASSLERAVNTGELFF. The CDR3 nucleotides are TGTGCCAGCAGCTTAGAACGGGCAGTGAACACCGGGGAGCTGTTTTTT.

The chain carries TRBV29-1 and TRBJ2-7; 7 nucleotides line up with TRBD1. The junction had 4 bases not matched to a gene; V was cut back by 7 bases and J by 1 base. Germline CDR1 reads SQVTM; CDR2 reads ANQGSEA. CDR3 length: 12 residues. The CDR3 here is CSAGQDSYEQYF. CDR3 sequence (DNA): TGCAGCGCAGGACAGGATTCCTACGAGCAGTACTTC.

CDR3 sequence reads: CAWTTGTASNEQFF. In nucleotides, the CDR3 is TGTGCCTGGACTACCGGGACGGCCTCCAATGAGCAGTTCTTC. The J gene is TRBJ2-1, the V gene TRBV30, with D possibly called TRBD1 or TRBD2 (5 bases each). In germline, CDR1 is GTSNPN, CDR2 SVGIG (reference sequence). With 4 bases removed from V and 6 bases from J, the gap between germline ends came to 16 bases. This CDR3 is built from 14 residues.

The CDR3 here is CASSLWAASADTQYF. The CDR3 DNA sequence: TGTGCCAGCAGCTTATGGGCAGCGAGCGCAGATACGCAGTATTTT. The J gene is TRBJ2-3, the V gene TRBV7-9; D is ambiguous. Trimming cost V 2 bases and J 4 bases, with 13 bases left between them. The CDR3 has 15 amino acids. Germline V gene data show CDR1 as SEHNR and CDR2 as FQNEAQ (reference sequence).

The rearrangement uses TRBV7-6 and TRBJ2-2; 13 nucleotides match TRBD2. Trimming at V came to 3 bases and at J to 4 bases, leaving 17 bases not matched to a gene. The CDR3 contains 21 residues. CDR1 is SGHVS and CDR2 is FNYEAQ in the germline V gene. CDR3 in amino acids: CASSLTWTSGGYQTSTGELFF. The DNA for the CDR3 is TGTGCCAGCAGCTTGACGTGGACTAGCGGGGGCTACCAAACGAGCACCGGGGAGCTGTTTTTT. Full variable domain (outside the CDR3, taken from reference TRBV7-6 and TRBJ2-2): GAGVSQSPRYKVTKRGQDVALRCDPISGHVSLYWYRQALGQGPEFLTYFNYEAQQDKSGLPNDRFSAERPEGSISTLTIQRTEQRDSAMYRCASSLTWTSGGYQTSTGELFFGEGSRLTVL.

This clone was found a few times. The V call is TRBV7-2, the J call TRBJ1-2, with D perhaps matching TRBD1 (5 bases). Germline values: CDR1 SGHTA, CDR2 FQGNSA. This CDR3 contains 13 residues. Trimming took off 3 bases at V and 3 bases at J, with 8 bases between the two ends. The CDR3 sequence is CASSLTQDYGYTF. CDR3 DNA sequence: TGTGCCAGCAGCTTGACACAGGACTATGGCTACACCTTC.

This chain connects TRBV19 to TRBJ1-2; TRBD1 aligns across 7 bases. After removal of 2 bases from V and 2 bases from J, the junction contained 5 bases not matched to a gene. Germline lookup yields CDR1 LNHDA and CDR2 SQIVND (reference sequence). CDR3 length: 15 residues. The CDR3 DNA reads TGTGCCAGTAGTATATCTCAGGGGGAAAACTATGGCTACACCTTC. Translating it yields CASSISQGENYGYTF.

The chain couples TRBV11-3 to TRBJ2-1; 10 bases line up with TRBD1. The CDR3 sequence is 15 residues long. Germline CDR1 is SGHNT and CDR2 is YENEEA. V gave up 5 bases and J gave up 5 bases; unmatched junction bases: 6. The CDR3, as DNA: TGTGCCAGCAGCCCCAGGGACAGGGGTAACAATGAGCAGTTCTTC. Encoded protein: CASSPRDRGNNEQFF.

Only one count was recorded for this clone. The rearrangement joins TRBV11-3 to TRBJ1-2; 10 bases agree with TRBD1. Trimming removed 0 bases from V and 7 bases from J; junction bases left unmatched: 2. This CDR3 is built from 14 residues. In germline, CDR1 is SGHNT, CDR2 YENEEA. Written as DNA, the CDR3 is TGTGCCAGCAGCTTAGACGGGACAGGGGTTGGCTACACCTTC. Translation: CASSLDGTGVGYTF.

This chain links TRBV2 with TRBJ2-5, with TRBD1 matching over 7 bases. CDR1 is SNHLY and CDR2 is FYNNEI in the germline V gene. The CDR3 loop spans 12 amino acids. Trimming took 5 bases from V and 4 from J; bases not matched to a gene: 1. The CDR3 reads CASSWDRETQYF. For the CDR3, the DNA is TGTGCCAGCAGTTGGGACAGAGAGACCCAGTACTTC.

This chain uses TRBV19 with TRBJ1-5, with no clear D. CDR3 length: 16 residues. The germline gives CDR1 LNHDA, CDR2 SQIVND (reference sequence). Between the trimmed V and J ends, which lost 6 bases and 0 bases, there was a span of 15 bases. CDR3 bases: TGTGCCAGTAGCCGCACCCGGACCGATAGCAATCAGCCCCAGCATTTT. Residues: CASSRTRTDSNQPQHF.

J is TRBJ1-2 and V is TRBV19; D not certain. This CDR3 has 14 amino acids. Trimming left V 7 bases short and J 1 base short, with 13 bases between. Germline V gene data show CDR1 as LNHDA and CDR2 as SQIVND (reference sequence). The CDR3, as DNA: TGTGCCAGTACCCTAGGGCTTCTTAACTATGGCTACACCTTC. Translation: CASTLGLLNYGYTF.

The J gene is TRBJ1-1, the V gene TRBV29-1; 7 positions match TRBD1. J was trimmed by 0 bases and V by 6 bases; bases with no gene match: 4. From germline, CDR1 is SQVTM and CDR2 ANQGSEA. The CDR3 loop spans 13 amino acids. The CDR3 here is CSVYGTVNTEAFF. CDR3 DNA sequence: TGCAGCGTCTATGGGACAGTGAACACTGAAGCTTTCTTT.

CDR3 sequence reads: CASSLNDGITEAFF. The DNA of the CDR3 is TGTGCCAGCAGCTTAAACGACGGTATCACTGAAGCTTTCTTT. The rearrangement joins TRBV5-4 to TRBJ1-1; unclear D gene. CDR1 is SGHNT, CDR2 YYREEE, per germline (reference sequence). Trimming left V 2 bases short and J 4 bases short, with 12 bases between. This CDR3 is built from 14 residues.

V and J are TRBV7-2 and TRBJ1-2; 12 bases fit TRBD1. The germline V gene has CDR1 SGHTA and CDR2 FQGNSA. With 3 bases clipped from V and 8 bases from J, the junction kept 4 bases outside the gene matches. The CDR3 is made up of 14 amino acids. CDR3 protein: CASSFAGQGAGYTF. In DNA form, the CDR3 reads TGTGCCAGCAGCTTCGCGGGACAGGGGGCGGGCTACACCTTC.

DNA for the CDR3: TGTGCCAGCAGCGTTAGCGAGGGGGATCAGCCCCAGCATTTT. It translates to CASSVSEGDQPQHF. This rearrangement joins TRBV4-2 to TRBJ1-5, with TRBD1 as a possible D gene (6 bases). The CDR3 loop spans 14 amino acids. Between the trimmed V and J ends, which lost 5 bases and 5 bases, there was a span of 13 bases. Germline loops: CDR1 LGHNA, CDR2 YNFKEQ.

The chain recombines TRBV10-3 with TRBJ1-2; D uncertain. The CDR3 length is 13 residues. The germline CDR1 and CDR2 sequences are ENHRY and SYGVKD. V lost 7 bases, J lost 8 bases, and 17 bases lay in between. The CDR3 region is CAIKGNSDLGYTF. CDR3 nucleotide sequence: TGTGCCATCAAGGGAAACAGCGACTTGGGCTACACCTTC.

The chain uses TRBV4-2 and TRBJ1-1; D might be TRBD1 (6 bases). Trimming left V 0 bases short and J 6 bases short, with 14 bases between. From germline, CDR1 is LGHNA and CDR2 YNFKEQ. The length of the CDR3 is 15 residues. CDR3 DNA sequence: TGTGCCAGCAGCCAAGATCCTCAGGGGAGAGCTGAAGCTTTCTTT. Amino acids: CASSQDPQGRAEAFF.